This T cell receptor beta chain appears in the sequencing data of a study of T cells after yellow fever vaccination. Study-wide points: Reappearing after the booster were most of the clones from primary vaccination (almost 97% CD4, approximately 85% CD8).

The V end lost 6 bases, the J end lost 0 bases, and 16 bases lay between the germline ends. This CDR3 has 16 amino acids. The germline V gene has CDR1 SNHLY and CDR2 FYNNEI. Many counts were recorded for this clonotype. Antigen: not known. In making TCR cDNA, 5'RACE template switching added a universal primer site and UMIs to it. TCRdb itself ran the 5' RACE reads through MiXCR, one entry per CDR3 protein. The sample records roughly 110,000 distinct CDR3 sequences, 7.5% to 9.5% being singletons. The sequence came from a man aged 25 to 40 who received the YFV17D yellow fever vaccine. V and J are TRBV2 and TRBJ2-3, with D perhaps TRBD1 or TRBD2 (5 bases each). The material sequenced was CD8+ T cells sorted from PBMCs, taken 45 days after the yellow fever booster vaccination. CDR3 in DNA: TGTGCCAGCAGGGCCCCAGGGAGTCTGAGCACAGATACGCAGTATTTT. It translates to CASRAPGSLSTDTQYF.